One and the same sample provided the 12 T cell receptor beta chains below, sequenced in a study of blood T cell repertoires in COVID-19. Profiling relied on immunoSEQ multiplex PCR, and the TCRdb table lists in-frame clones only, not all of them. The table has over 200,000 clones, about 88% seen once. Sequenced material: peripheral blood. The source is a middle-aged man with active or convalescent COVID-19.

The chain couples TRBV19 to TRBJ1-1; D is uncertain. This CDR3 is built from 15 residues. The germline V gene has CDR1 LNHDA and CDR2 SQIVND (reference sequence). With 1 base removed from V and 3 bases from J, the gap between germline ends came to 12 bases. CDR3 in DNA: TGTGCCAGTAGTATAGGAACAGCAATTGACACTGAAGCTTTCTTT. It encodes CASSIGTAIDTEAFF. The whole variable domain, filled in from reference TRBV19 and TRBJ1-1, reads DGGITQSPKYLFRKEGQNVTLSCEQNLNHDAMYWYRQDPGQGLRLIYYSQIVNDFQKGDIAEGYSVSREKKESFPLTVTSAQKNPTAFYLCASSIGTAIDTEAFFGQGTRLTVV.

This chain connects TRBV4-1 to TRBJ2-2, with a possible D match to TRBD1 (6 bases). CDR1 MGHRA and CDR2 YSYEKL come from the germline V gene. V gave up 2 bases and J gave up 3 bases, with 16 bases separating them. The CDR3 length is 17 residues. CDR3 bases: TGCGCCAGCAGCCAAAGTGCCGGGACACCTGACACCGGGGAGCTGTTTTTT. The encoded protein is CASSQSAGTPDTGELFF.

The chain links TRBV4-2 to TRBJ2-7; TRBD2 aligns across 12 bases. The CDR3 runs 16 residues. Germline CDR1 reads LGHNA; CDR2 reads YNFKEQ. The trim removed 0 bases at V and 6 bases at J, leaving 6 bases unmatched. CDR3 in DNA: TGTGCCAGCAGCCAAGATCCCCTAGCGGGGGGGCGCGAGCAGTACTTC. This gives the protein CASSQDPLAGGREQYF.

This chain connects TRBV28 to TRBJ1-6; the D gene is possibly TRBD1 (6 bases). With 5 bases removed from V and 7 bases from J, the gap between germline ends came to 12 bases. Germline V lookup: CDR1 MDHEN, CDR2 SYDVKM. CDR3 size: 14 residues. The CDR3 loop reads CASSRTAANSPLHF. The CDR3 DNA reads as TGTGCCAGCAGTAGGACAGCCGCAAATTCACCCCTCCACTTT.

The chain combines TRBV5-1 with TRBJ1-5; no clear D. This CDR3 is 13 amino acids long. V lost 4 bases to trimming and J lost 5 bases, with 10 bases between them. Germline CDR1 is SGHRS and CDR2 is YFSETQ. CDR3 amino acids: CASSTDGDQPQHF. CDR3 nucleotide sequence: TGCGCCAGCAGCACGGACGGGGATCAGCCCCAGCATTTT. Combining the CDR3 with reference TRBV5-1 and TRBJ1-5 gives the whole variable domain KAGVTQTPRYLIKTRGQQVTLSCSPISGHRSVSWYQQTPGQGLQFLFEYFSETQRNKGNFPGRFSGRQFSNSRSEMNVSTLELGDSALYLCASSTDGDQPQHFGDGTRLSIL.

The V and J genes are TRBV5-1 and TRBJ1-4; TRBD1 matches at 7 bases. V was pared by 4 bases and J by 0 bases, with 6 bases of the junction left unmatched. CDR3 size: 16 residues. Germline V lookup: CDR1 SGHRS, CDR2 YFSETQ. The CDR3 here is CASSLEGGATNEKLFF. The CDR3 DNA reads TGCGCCAGCAGCCTAGAAGGGGGCGCAACTAATGAAAAACTGTTTTTT.

V usage is TRBV3-1 (or the pseudogene TRBV3-2) and J usage is TRBJ2-1; the match to TRBD1 covers 9 bases. The CDR3 length is 15 residues. Germline V gene data show CDR1 as LGHDT and CDR2 as YNNKEL (reference sequence). V gave up 3 bases and J gave up 7 bases; unmatched junction bases: 7. This chain's CDR3 is CASSHAGTGFNEQFF. DNA for the CDR3: TGTGCCAGCAGCCACGCCGGGACAGGGTTTAATGAGCAGTTCTTC.

This chain links TRBV3-1 (or the pseudogene TRBV3-2) with TRBJ1-1, with D perhaps TRBD1 (6 bases). Trimming pared 5 bases from V and 4 bases from J, leaving 14 bases between. The V gene's germline CDR1 is LGHDT and CDR2 YNNKEL (reference sequence). CDR3 size: 14 residues. The CDR3 protein is CASSRGGGGTEAFF. The CDR3 DNA follows: TGTGCCAGCAGCAGAGGAGGGGGGGGCACTGAAGCTTTCTTT.

The V gene is TRBV4-1, the J gene TRBJ2-2; tentatively, D is TRBD2 (5 bases). This CDR3 has 15 residues. Between the trimmed V and J ends, which lost 0 bases and 4 bases, there was a span of 9 bases. The germline V gene encodes CDR1 MGHRA and CDR2 YSYEKL. CDR3 in DNA: TGCGCCAGCAGCCAAGAACCAGAGGGCACCGGGGAGCTGTTTTTT. Translated, it gives CASSQEPEGTGELFF.

V is TRBV5-4 and J is TRBJ1-5, with D perhaps matching TRBD1 (6 bases). Germline assignment: CDR1 SGHNT and CDR2 YYREEE (reference sequence). The CDR3 runs to 16 residues. V was pared by 4 bases and J by 7 bases, with 21 bases between. The CDR3 loop is CASSLGGGRGEQPQHF. DNA for the CDR3: TGTGCCAGCAGCCTTGGGGGCGGTCGAGGGGAACAGCCCCAGCATTTT.

The CDR3 DNA reads as TGTGCCAGCAGTGTAGCTCGGAGAGCCTTCGACGAGCAGTACTTC. Amino acids: CASSVARRAFDEQYF. V gene TRBV25-1 combines with J gene TRBJ2-7; D is uncertain. Looked up from germline, CDR1 is MGHDK and CDR2 is SYGVNS. The CDR3 totals 15 residues. V was pared by 4 bases and J by 5 bases, with 18 bases between.

Only a few counts were recorded for this clone. V gene TRBV5-1 combines with J gene TRBJ1-1, with D possibly TRBD1 on 6 matching bases. CDR3 length equals 13 residues. V gave up 4 bases and J gave up 2 bases, with 9 bases separating them. Germline CDR1 SGHRS, CDR2 YFSETQ. CDR3 sequence reads: CASSPGQNTEAFF. The DNA of the CDR3 is TGCGCCAGCAGCCCGGGACAAAACACTGAAGCTTTCTTT.